The source of this T cell receptor beta chain is a study of blood T cells in healthy people across ages. This CDR3 is 15 amino acids long. Trimming cost V 4 bases and J 9 bases; bases outside gene matches: 8. Germline V gives CDR1 SGHNT, CDR2 YYREEE (reference sequence). Study-wide points: Changes seen in expanded clonotypes were possibly confounded by donor CMV status left unknown.

Combining a sample-barcoded 5' primer with a J-beta primer mix, a second PCR ran for about 6 to 12 cycles. TCRdb re-called the 5' RACE reads through MiXCR, storing one row per CDR3 protein. The data hold 600,000 to 1,000,000 distinct CDR3 sequences, with approximately 25% observed a single time. This clonotype was seen only a few times. The antigen remains undetermined. These data also formed part of another study, on T cells of mothers and their children. That work contributes: Nobody spotted any persistent microchimeric T cell clones.

V and J are TRBV5-4 and TRBJ2-1; 12 bases are shared with TRBD1. The sequence was obtained from a boy aged 5-17 years in good health. The sample was blood. The CDR3 loop reads CASSPPGQGAVEQFF. The CDR3, as DNA: TGTGCCAGCAGCCCTCCGGGACAGGGGGCAGTTGAGCAGTTCTTC.